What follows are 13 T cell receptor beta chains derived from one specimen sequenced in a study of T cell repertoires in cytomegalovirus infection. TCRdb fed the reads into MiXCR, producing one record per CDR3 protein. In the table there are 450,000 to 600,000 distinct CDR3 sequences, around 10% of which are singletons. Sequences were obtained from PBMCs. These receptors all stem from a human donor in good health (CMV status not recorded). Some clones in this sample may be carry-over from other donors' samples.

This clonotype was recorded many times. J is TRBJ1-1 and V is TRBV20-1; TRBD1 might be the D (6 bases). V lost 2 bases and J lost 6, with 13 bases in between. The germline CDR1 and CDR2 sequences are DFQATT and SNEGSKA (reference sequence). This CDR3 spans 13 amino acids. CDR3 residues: CSARSYRVSEAFF. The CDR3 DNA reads TGCAGTGCTAGAAGCTACAGGGTCTCTGAAGCTTTCTTT.

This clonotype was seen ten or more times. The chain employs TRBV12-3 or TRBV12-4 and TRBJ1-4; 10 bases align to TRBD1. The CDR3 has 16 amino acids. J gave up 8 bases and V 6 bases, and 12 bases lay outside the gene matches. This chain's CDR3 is CASRRTGGFLGEKLFF. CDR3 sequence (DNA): TGTGCCAGCAGACGGACAGGGGGGTTCTTAGGAGAAAAACTGTTTTTT.

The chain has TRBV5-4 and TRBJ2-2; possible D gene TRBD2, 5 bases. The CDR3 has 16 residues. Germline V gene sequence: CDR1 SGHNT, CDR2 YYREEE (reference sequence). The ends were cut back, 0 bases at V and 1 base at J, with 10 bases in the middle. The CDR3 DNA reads TGTGCCAGCAGCTTGGATCTAGCTCTGAACACCGGGGAGCTGTTTTTT. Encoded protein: CASSLDLALNTGELFF.

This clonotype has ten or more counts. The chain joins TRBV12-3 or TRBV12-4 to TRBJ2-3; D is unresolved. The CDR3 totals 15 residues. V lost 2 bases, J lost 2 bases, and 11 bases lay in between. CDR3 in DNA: TGTGCCAGCAGTTTACCCACAAGATTCACAGATACGCAGTATTTT. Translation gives CASSLPTRFTDTQYF.

The DNA of the CDR3 is TGTGCCAGCAGAAGGACAGGGGAAAGGTACACCTTC. Translation: CASRRTGERYTF. V is TRBV2 and J is TRBJ1-2, with TRBD1 matching over 9 bases. Germline V lookup: CDR1 SNHLY, CDR2 FYNNEI. This CDR3 has 12 residues. Germline trimming cut 6 bases from V and 11 bases from J; bases unmatched to any gene: 7.

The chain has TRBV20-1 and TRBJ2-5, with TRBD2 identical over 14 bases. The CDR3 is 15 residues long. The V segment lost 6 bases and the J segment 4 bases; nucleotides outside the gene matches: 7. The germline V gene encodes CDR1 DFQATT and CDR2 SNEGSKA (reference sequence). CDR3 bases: TGCAGTGCCGGGACTAGCGGGGGCATTGGAGAGACCCAGTACTTC. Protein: CSAGTSGGIGETQYF.

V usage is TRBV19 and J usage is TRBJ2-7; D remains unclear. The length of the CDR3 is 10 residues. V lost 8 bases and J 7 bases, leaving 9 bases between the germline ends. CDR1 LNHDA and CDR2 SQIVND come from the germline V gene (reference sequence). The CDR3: CASPQAEQYF. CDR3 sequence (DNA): TGTGCCAGTCCCCAGGCGGAGCAGTACTTC.

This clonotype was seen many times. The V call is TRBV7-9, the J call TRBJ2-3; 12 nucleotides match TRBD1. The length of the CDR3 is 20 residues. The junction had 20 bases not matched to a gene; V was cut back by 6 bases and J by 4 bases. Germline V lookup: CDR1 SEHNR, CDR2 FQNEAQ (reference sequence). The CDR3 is CASRTITNIGTGGEADTQYF. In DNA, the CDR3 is TGTGCCAGCAGGACAATCACTAACATCGGGACAGGGGGCGAGGCAGATACGCAGTATTTT.

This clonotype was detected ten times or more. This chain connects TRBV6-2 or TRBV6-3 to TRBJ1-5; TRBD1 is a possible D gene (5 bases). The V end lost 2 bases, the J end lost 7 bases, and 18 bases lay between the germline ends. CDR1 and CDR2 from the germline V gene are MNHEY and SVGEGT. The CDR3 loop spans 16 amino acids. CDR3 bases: TGTGCCAGCAGTTACCCCGATGGGGGGTCTTGGCAGCCCCAGCATTTT. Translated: CASSYPDGGSWQPQHF.

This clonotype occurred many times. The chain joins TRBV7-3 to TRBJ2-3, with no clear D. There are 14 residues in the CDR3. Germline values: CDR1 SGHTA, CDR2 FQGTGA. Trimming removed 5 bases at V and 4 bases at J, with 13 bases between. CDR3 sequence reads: CASSPLHSADTQYF. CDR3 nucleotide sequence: TGTGCCAGCAGCCCTTTGCACTCTGCAGATACGCAGTATTTT.

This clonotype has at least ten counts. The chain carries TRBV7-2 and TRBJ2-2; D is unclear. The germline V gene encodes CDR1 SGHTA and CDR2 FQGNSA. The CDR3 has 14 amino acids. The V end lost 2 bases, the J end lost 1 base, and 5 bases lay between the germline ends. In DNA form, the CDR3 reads TGTGCCAGCAGCTTAACCGGGAACACCGGGGAGCTGTTTTTT. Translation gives CASSLTGNTGELFF.

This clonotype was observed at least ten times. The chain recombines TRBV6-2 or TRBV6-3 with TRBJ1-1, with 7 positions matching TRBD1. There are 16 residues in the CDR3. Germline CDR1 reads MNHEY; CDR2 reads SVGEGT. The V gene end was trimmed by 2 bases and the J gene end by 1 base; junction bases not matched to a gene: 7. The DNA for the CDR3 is TGTGCCAGCAGTTACGTCACCGGGACAGAGAACACTGAAGCTTTCTTT. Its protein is CASSYVTGTENTEAFF.

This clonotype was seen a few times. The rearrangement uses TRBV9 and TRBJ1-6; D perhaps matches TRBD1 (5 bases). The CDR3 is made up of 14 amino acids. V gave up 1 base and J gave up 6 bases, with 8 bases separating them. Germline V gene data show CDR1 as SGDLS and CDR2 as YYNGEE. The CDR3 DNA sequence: TGTGCCAGCAGCGTAAAGGGGTCTAATTCACCCCTCCACTTT. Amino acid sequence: CASSVKGSNSPLHF. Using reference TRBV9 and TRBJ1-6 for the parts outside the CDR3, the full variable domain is DSGVTQTPKHLITATGQRVTLRCSPRSGDLSVYWYQQSLDQGLQFLIQYYNGEERAKGNILERFSAQQFPDLHSELNLSSLELGDSALYFCASSVKGSNSPLHFGNGTRLTVT.